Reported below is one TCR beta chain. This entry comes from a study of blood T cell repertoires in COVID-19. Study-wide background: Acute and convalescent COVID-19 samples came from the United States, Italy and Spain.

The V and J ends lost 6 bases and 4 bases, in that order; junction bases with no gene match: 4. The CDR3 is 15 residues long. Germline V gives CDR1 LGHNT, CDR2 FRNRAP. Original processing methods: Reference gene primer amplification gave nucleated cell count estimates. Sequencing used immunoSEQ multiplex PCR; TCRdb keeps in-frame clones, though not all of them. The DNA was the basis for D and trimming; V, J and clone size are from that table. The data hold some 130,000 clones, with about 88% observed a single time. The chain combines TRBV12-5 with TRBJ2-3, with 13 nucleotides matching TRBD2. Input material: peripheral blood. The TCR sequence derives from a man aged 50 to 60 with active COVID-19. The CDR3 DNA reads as TGTGCTAGTGGGGGACTAGCGGGAAAGCCAGATACGCAGTATTTT. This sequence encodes CASGGLAGKPDTQYF.